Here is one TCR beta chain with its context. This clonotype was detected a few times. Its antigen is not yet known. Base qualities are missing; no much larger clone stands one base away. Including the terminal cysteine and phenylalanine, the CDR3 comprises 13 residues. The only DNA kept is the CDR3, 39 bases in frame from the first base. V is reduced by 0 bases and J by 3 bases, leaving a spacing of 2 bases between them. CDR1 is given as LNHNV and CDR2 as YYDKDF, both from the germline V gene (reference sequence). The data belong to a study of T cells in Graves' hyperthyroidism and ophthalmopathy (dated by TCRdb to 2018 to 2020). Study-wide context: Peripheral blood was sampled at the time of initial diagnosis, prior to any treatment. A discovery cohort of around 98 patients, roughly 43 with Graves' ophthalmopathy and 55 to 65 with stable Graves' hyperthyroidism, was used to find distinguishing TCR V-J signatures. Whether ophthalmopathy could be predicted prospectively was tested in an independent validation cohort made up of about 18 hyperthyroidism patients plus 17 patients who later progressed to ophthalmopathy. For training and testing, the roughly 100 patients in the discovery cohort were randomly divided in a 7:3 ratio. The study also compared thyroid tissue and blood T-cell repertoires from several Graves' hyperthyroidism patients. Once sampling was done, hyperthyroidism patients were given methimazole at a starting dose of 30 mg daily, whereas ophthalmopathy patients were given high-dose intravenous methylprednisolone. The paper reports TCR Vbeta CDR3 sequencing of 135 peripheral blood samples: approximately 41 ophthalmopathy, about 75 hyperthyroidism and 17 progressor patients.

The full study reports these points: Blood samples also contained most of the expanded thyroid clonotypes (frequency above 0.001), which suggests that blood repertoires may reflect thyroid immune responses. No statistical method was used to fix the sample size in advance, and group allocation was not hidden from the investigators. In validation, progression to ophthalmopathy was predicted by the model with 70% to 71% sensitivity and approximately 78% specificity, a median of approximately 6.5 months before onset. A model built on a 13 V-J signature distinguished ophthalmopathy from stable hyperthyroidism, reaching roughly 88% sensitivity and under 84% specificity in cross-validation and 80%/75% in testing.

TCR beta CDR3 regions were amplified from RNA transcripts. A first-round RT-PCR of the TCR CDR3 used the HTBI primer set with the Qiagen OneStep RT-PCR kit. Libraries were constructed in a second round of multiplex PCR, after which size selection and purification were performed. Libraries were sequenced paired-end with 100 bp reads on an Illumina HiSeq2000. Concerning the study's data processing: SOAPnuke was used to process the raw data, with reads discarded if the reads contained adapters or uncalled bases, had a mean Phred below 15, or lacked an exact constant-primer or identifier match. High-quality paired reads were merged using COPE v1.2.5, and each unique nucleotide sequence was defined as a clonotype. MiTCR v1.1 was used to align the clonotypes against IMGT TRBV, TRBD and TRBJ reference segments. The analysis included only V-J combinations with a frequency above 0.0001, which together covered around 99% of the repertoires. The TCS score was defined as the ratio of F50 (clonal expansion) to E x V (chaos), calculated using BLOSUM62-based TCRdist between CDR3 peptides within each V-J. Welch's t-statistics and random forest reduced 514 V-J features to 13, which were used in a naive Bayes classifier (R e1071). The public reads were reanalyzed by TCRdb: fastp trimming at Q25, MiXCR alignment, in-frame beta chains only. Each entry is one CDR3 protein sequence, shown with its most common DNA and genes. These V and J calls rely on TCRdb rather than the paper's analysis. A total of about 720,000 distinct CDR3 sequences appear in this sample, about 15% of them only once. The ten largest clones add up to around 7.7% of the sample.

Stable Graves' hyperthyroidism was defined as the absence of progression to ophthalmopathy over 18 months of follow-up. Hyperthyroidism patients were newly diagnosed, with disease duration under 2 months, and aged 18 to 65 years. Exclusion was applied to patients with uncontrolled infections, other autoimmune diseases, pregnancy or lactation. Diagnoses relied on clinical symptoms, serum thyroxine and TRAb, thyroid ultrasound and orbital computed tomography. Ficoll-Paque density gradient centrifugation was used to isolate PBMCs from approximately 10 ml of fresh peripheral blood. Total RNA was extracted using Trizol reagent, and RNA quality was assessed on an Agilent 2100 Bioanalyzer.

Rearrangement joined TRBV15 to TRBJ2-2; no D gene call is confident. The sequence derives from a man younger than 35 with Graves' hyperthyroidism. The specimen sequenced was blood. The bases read TGTGCCACCAGCAGAGATTACACCGGGGAGCTGTTTTTT. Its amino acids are CATSRDYTGELFF.